The clone carrying this T cell receptor beta chain was seen a few times. The target antigen is unknown. The sample is drawn from a study of response to subunit inactivated influenza vaccine. Via MiXCR, TCRdb re-called the RT-PCR reads, giving one row per CDR3 protein. The sample includes about 500,000 distinct CDR3 sequences, approximately 15% of them seen just once. The trim removed 6 bases at V and 4 bases at J, leaving 4 bases unmatched. CDR3 length equals 13 residues. Study outcomes and limitations: After each seasonal influenza vaccination, few new T cells are recruited, the authors suggested.

The starting material was CD4+ T cells sorted from PBMCs, obtained roughly 24 months after vaccination. The receptor was isolated from a man in his fifties or sixties who received an inactivated influenza vaccine. The V and J genes are TRBV12-3 or TRBV12-4 and TRBJ1-2; 8 nucleotides line up with TRBD1. The CDR3 DNA reads TGTGCCAGCAGAGGACAGGGAACCTATGGCTACACCTTC. It encodes CASRGQGTYGYTF.